Included here is one TCR beta chain sequence, with context. These data belong to a study of cytomegalovirus exposure and HLA in healthy donors. Germline V gene lookup returns CDR1 SGHDT and CDR2 YYEEEE. V was pared by 4 bases and J by 4 bases, with 16 bases between. The CDR3 covers 15 residues. Amplification used 60 Vbeta primers and 13 Jbeta primers. Only in-frame clones appear in the TCRdb table, and some are missing; sequencing was by immunoSEQ multiplex PCR. The profile shows about 120,000 clones, 83% of them singletons. Material: PBMCs. The sequence came from a woman between 40 and 50 years old in good health and CMV-seropositive. The chain has TRBV5-6 and TRBJ2-3; D is possibly TRBD2 (6 bases). The CDR3 sequence is CASSRTGSWADTQYF. The CDR3 DNA reads TGTGCCAGCAGCCGAACCGGGAGTTGGGCAGATACGCAGTATTTT.